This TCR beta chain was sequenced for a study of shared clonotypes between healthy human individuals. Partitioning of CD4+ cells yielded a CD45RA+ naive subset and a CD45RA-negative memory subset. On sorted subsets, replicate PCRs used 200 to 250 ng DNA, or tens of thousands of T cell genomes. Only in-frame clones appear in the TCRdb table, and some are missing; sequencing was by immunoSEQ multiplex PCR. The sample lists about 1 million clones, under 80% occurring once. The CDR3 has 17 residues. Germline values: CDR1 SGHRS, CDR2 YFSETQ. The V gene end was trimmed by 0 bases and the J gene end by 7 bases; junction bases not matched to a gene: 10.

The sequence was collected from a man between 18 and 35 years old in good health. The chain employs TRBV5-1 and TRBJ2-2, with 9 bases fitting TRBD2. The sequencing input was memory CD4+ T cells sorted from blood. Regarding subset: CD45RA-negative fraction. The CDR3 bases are TGCGCCAGCAGCTTGGATCCTAGCGGGGCCCAGCGCGGGGAGCTGTTTTTT. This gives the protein CASSLDPSGAQRGELFF.